This T cell receptor (beta chain) was profiled in a study of CD8 T cells in ankylosing spondylitis. Study-level findings and limits: A motif in TCR beta, a set of under ten highly homologous variants, appeared characteristic of ankylosing spondylitis blood.

This clonotype appeared a few times. Its antigen is as yet unknown. TCRdb reprocessed the 5' RACE reads via MiXCR and lists one record per CDR3 protein. The sample holds fewer than 400,000 distinct CDR3 sequences, about a fifth seen once. The sequence was obtained from a male donor with ankylosing spondylitis. Input material: blood, either unsorted or a sorted T cell fraction (not recorded which).

CDR3 protein: CSASWGLAGDYEQFF. DNA of the CDR3: TGCAGTGCTAGTTGGGGACTAGCGGGAGACTATGAGCAGTTCTTC. The chain carries TRBV20-1 and TRBJ2-1, with TRBD2 identical over 14 bases. V trimming: 3 bases; J trimming: 8 bases; junction bases outside the gene matches: 6. Per germline, CDR1 DFQATT and CDR2 SNEGSKA (reference sequence). The CDR3 loop spans 15 amino acids.